The 15 T cell receptor beta chains below all came from one sample that was sequenced in a study of shared clonotypes between healthy human individuals. Sequencing used immunoSEQ multiplex PCR; TCRdb keeps in-frame clones, though not all of them. In the table there are 2 million to 3 million clones, 90% to 95% of which are singletons. Sequenced sample: naive CD4+ T cells sorted from blood. Subset specified: CD45RA+ positively selected. The receptors originated from a young man in good health.

This rearrangement joins TRBV19 to TRBJ1-2; 7 bases map to TRBD1. V shed 5 bases and J 2 bases; nucleotides not matched to a gene: 8. The CDR3 has 15 amino acids. Germline lookup yields CDR1 LNHDA and CDR2 SQIVND (reference sequence). This chain's CDR3 is CASSLSQGGNYGYTF. CDR3 nucleotide sequence: TGTGCCAGTAGTCTGAGTCAGGGGGGGAACTATGGCTACACCTTC.

V is TRBV6-1 and J is TRBJ1-6; 8 bases match TRBD1. Trimming at V came to 6 bases and at J to 5 bases, leaving 3 bases not matched to a gene. Germline V gene sequence: CDR1 MNHNS, CDR2 SASEGT. CDR3 size: 14 residues. CDR3 residues: CASSMGQDNSPLHF. The CDR3 DNA reads TGTGCCAGCAGCATGGGACAGGATAATTCACCCCTCCACTTT.

The rearrangement joins TRBV12-5 to TRBJ2-3; D is unresolved. The CDR3 totals 13 residues. From germline, CDR1 is LGHNT and CDR2 FRNRAP. V was clipped by 2 bases and J by 10 bases, with 13 bases between them. The chain's CDR3 is CASGLLSDIPQYF. CDR3 DNA: TGTGCTAGTGGTTTGCTGAGTGACATACCGCAGTATTTT. The full variable domain, completed using reference TRBV12-5 and TRBJ2-3, is DARVTQTPRHKVTEMGQEVTMRCQPILGHNTVFWYRQTMMQGLELLAYFRNRAPLDDSGMPKDRFSAEMPDATLATLKIQPSEPRDSAVYFCASGLLSDIPQYFGPGTRLTVL.

This clone was detected only once. The chain couples TRBV7-8 to TRBJ2-1, with 14 bases aligning to TRBD2. Trimming took 5 bases from V and 8 from J; bases not matched to a gene: 8. Germline loops: CDR1 SGHVS, CDR2 FQNEAQ. The CDR3 extends over 16 amino acids. DNA of the CDR3: TGTGCCAGCAGCGCCGGACTAGCGGGAGGTCGGCATGAGCAGTTCTTC. Translated: CASSAGLAGGRHEQFF.

As concerns this clone: The sample has other DNA sequences that encode this CDR3 too. V gene TRBV19 combines with J gene TRBJ2-2; D is unresolved. CDR3 length: 14 amino acids. The germline V gene encodes CDR1 LNHDA and CDR2 SQIVND (reference sequence). Trimming stripped 2 bases from V and 0 bases from J, with 4 bases between. The CDR3 DNA follows: TGTGCCAGTAGTATAAAGGCGAACACCGGGGAGCTGTTTTTT. The encoded protein is CASSIKANTGELFF. The full variable domain, with the rest looked up from reference TRBV19 and TRBJ2-2, is DGGITQSPKYLFRKEGQNVTLSCEQNLNHDAMYWYRQDPGQGLRLIYYSQIVNDFQKGDIAEGYSVSREKKESFPLTVTSAQKNPTAFYLCASSIKANTGELFFGEGSRLTVL.

J is TRBJ1-2 and V is TRBV12-5; possibly TRBD1 for D (6 bases). CDR1 is LGHNT and CDR2 is FRNRAP in the germline V gene. The CDR3 covers 16 residues. The V gene lost 4 bases and the J gene lost 3 bases, with 18 bases spanning the gap. As DNA, the CDR3 is TGTGCTAGTGGTTATAGCGCGGGGGCAGGGGACTATGGCTACACCTTC. Residues: CASGYSAGAGDYGYTF.

Concerning this clone: The same CDR3 is also encoded by other DNA sequences in this sample. The chain combines TRBV11-2 with TRBJ2-5; D gene uncertain. The germline gives CDR1 SGHAT, CDR2 FQNNGV. CDR3 length equals 13 residues. Trimming pared 1 base from V and 3 bases from J, leaving 6 bases between. CDR3 bases: TGTGCCAGCAGCTTAGGATACGAAGAGACCCAGTACTTC. Its protein is CASSLGYEETQYF.

The V call is TRBV30, the J call TRBJ2-1; no firm D call. Trimming left V 0 bases short and J 5 bases short, with 17 bases between. The CDR3 contains 16 residues. Germline CDR1 is GTSNPN and CDR2 is SVGIG (reference sequence). The CDR3, as DNA: TGTGCCTGGAGTGTACGGCCCCCTCTAGGTCACAATGAGCAGTTCTTC. Translation: CAWSVRPPLGHNEQFF. Using reference TRBV30 and TRBJ2-1 for the parts outside the CDR3, the full variable domain is SQTIHQWPATLVQPVGSPLSLECTVEGTSNPNLYWYRQAAGRGLQLLFYSVGIGQISSEVPQNLSASRPQDRQFILSSKKLLLSDSGFYLCAWSVRPPLGHNEQFFGPGTRLTVL.

The chain links TRBV27 to TRBJ1-6; no clear D gene. The CDR3 is 15 amino acids. Trimming took 2 bases from V and 8 from J, leaving 13 bases between them. The germline V gene has CDR1 MNHEY and CDR2 SMNVEV (reference sequence). CDR3 amino acids: CASSLNPYWDSPLHF. The CDR3 nucleotides read TGTGCCAGCAGTTTAAACCCTTATTGGGATTCACCCCTCCACTTT.

The chain couples TRBV6-5 to TRBJ2-7; tentatively, D is TRBD2 (5 bases). The germline V gene has CDR1 MNHEY and CDR2 SVGAGI. V lost 4 bases to trimming and J lost 7 bases, with 11 bases between them. There are 12 residues in the CDR3. This CDR3 is CASSSLTREQYF. CDR3 DNA sequence: TGTGCCAGCAGTTCCCTAACTAGGGAGCAGTACTTC.

As concerns this clone: This specimen includes other DNA sequences encoding the same CDR3. The chain joins TRBV7-9 to TRBJ2-3; D unclear. V lost 1 base, J lost 0 bases, and 5 bases lay in between. CDR1 is SEHNR and CDR2 is FQNEAQ in the germline V gene (reference sequence). The CDR3 spans 14 residues. In DNA form, the CDR3 reads TGTGCCAGCAGCTTAGAAGCGAGCACAGATACGCAGTATTTT. Encoded protein: CASSLEASTDTQYF.

This sequence joins TRBV28 and TRBJ1-2; TRBD1 is a possible D gene (5 bases). V was shortened by 8 bases and J by 2 bases, with 21 bases between the two germline ends. Germline V gene lookup returns CDR1 MDHEN and CDR2 SYDVKM. CDR3 length equals 16 residues. The CDR3 is CASLQVPDPQNYGYTF. CDR3 in DNA: TGTGCCAGCCTACAGGTCCCCGACCCTCAAAACTATGGCTACACCTTC.

V gene TRBV12-5 combines with J gene TRBJ2-2; D call uncertain. Per germline, CDR1 LGHNT and CDR2 FRNRAP. This CDR3 region has 15 residues. V lost 5 bases, J lost 3 bases, and 13 bases lay in between. The DNA for the CDR3 is TGTGCTAGTGGTCCCCTCAGTACGCACACCGGGGAGCTGTTTTTT. Its protein product is CASGPLSTHTGELFF.

With respect to this clone: Other nucleotide sequences in the sample specify the same CDR3. The rearrangement joins TRBV5-1 to TRBJ2-6; no definite D call. This CDR3 comprises 15 residues. From germline, CDR1 is SGHRS and CDR2 YFSETQ. V was trimmed by 2 bases and J by 1 base, leaving 7 bases between them. The chain's CDR3 is CASSFDGSGANVLTF. CDR3 bases: TGCGCCAGCAGCTTCGACGGTTCTGGGGCCAACGTCCTGACTTTC.

This clone has just one count. The J gene is TRBJ1-5, the V gene TRBV6-6; 9 bases fit TRBD1. The V and J ends lost 5 bases and 11 bases, in that order; junction bases with no gene match: 4. The CDR3 extends over 12 amino acids. Germline loops: CDR1 MNHNY, CDR2 SVGAGI (reference sequence). The CDR3 here is CASSRQGGAQHF. The CDR3 nucleotides are TGTGCCAGCAGTAGACAGGGGGGGGCCCAGCATTTT.